The source of this T cell receptor (beta chain) is a study of neoadjuvant anti-PD-1 for oral cavity cancer (dated by TCRdb to the early 2020s). Study-level background: Three to four biweekly doses of nivolumab at 3 mg/kg were mostly administered to patients before curative-intent surgical resection. Patients who did not progress were given a fourth nivolumab dose at about day 43 and had definitive surgical resection on days 50-56. Under RECIST 1.1, patients with complete response, partial response or stable disease were classed as responders, and patients with progression were classed as non-responders. The parent correlative cohort had 12 to 13 patients and a response rate of roughly 31%. General conclusions and limits of the study: After neoadjuvant nivolumab, T cell clonality (Gini index) in PBMCs was significantly higher in non-responders than in responders. Higher pretreatment blood TCRbeta clonality and lower post-treatment tumor TCRbeta clonality were correlated with higher pretreatment blood Treg/Th17 ratios. Only three patients per response group were included in the TCR analyses, and the authors called for validation in larger cohorts.

Points on this clone: Its target antigen remains unknown. No much larger clonotype is one base removed from it; base qualities were not supplied.

For deep sequencing of PBMC libraries, mostly around 520 ng of input genomic DNA was used, and six replicates were run per sample. TCRbeta libraries were prepared with the immunoSEQ hsTCRbeta kit according to the manufacturer's instructions. An Illumina NovaSeq 6000 S4 flow cell was used to sequence the final libraries, which had first been combined to 3 nM. The study's processing was this. The immunoSEQ Analyzer was used for raw data preprocessing and quality control. The analysis was restricted to productive rearrangements, with each unique CDR3 amino acid sequence defining a clonotype. Repertoire clonality was estimated as the Gini-Simpson index, which was computed with the R package tcR. Student's t test was used to compare Gini indices, and Pearson correlation was used to assess associations with tumor size change. Not all clones reach the TCRdb copy of this immuneACCESS table, which keeps in-frame sequences only. Checked studies attribute under half of the gap to unresolved V genes and leave the rest unexplained. V and J calls and clone size are given by that table; D and trimming were obtained from the DNA. Counted in this sample were about 14,000 clones; around 70% of them appeared once. The ten top clones hold approximately 2% of the sample.

The time point label on this specimen signifies: before neoadjuvant nivolumab. Patients had been newly diagnosed with stage II-IVA oral cavity squamous cell carcinoma, and no prior systemic or radiation treatment had been given to the patients. The cohort was made up of patients with locally advanced, HPV-negative oral cavity squamous cell carcinoma. No culture maintenance or expansion was done, as the peripheral blood mononuclear cells went straight to analysis. The samples were obtained from a longitudinal correlative study of a single-arm phase II trial testing neoadjuvant nivolumab in oral cavity squamous cell carcinoma. Subject-matched pre- and post-treatment PBMCs and tumors from three responders and three non-responders were subjected to genomic DNA-based TCRbeta sequencing. Peripheral blood mononuclear cells were drawn once before nivolumab treatment and a second time after treatment, when surgery took place. The Maxwell RSC DNA from Cells kit was used to extract genomic DNA from PBMCs.

V lost 5 bases and J lost 7 bases; the stretch between them is 21 bases long. CDR1 and CDR2 are read off the germline V gene as MGHRA and YSYEKL. Inclusive of the bounding cysteine and phenylalanine, the CDR3 is 17 residues long. CDR3 DNA is the only sequence kept; it has 51 bases, read in frame from the first base. This sequence originates from a person aged 35 to 85 with oral cavity squamous cell carcinoma. The chain employs TRBV4-1 and TRBJ1-6; 5 matching bases give a weak D call of TRBD1. The sequencing here drew on PBMCs, taken before nivolumab (anti-PD-1) treatment. This receptor has the CDR3 CASSLTDLGTINSPLHF. The DNA reads TGCGCCAGCAGCTTAACGGACCTAGGGACTATAAATTCACCCCTCCACTTT.